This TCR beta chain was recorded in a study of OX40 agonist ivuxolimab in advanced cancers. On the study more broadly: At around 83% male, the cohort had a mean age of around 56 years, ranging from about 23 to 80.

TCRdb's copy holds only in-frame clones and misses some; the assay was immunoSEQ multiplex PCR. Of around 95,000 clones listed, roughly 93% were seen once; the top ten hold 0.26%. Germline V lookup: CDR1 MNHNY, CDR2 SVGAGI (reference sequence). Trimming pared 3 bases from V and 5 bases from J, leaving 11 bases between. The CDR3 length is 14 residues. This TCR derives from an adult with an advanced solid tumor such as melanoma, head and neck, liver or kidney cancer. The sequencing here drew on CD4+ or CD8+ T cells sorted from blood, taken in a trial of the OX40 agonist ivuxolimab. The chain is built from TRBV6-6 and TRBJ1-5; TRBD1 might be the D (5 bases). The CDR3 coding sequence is TGTGCCAGCAGTTATGAGGGGCGGGATCAGCCCCAGCATTTT. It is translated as CASSYEGRDQPQHF.